This TCR beta chain was identified in a study of T-cell memory formation after mild COVID-19. About the study: Largely donor-specific TCR clusters were found.

Via MiXCR, TCRdb re-called the 5' RACE reads, giving one row per CDR3 protein. Among nearly 250,000 distinct CDR3 sequences listed, 15% to 19% were seen once. This clonotype has just a few counts. This CDR3 is built from 14 residues. With 5 bases removed from V and 2 bases from J, the gap between germline ends came to 13 bases. Sequencing was performed on PBMCs or a T cell subset sorted from them (not recorded which). The chain is built from TRBV12-3 or TRBV12-4 and TRBJ2-7, with D possibly TRBD1 on 5 matching bases. This TCR derives from an adult woman who had mild COVID-19 (a few samples of this study predate the infection). Cell type and time point are not known. CDR3 loop: CASSLSTATYEQYF. For the CDR3, the DNA is TGTGCCAGCAGTCTCTCGACAGCTACCTACGAGCAGTACTTC.